These T cell receptor beta chains were read from a single sample in a study of T cell responses to AZD1222 COVID-19 vaccine. Method: immunoSEQ multiplex PCR; TCRdb's copy keeps in-frame clones and lacks some. The table shows about 110,000 clones, with 86% occurring only once. This specimen was peripheral blood, taken on day 0 of AZD1222 vaccination. The source of these receptors is an adult in good health. The conserved cysteine and the conserved F or W are not part of the CDR3 here.

v_gene	CDR3aa
TRBV3-1/TRBV3-2	ASSATYEAF
TRBV5-1	ASSLEVGEQF
TRBV5-4	ASSSVGAYEQY
TRBV5-1	ASSPSQGMNTEAF
TRBV19	ASNSHVAEPQH
TRBV30	AWDTHAAETQY
TRBV2	ATNGPASNSPLH
TRBV5-1	ASSLGLAGDTQY
TRBV7-9	ASSLGQGASYGYT
TRBV27	ASSLTGQGAGTQY
TRBV7-2	ASSQGDRQREQY
TRBV27	ASRKSGGAREQF
TRBV12-3/TRBV12-4	ASRINQPDTQY
TRBV27	ASSGGTGLVEQY
TRBV10-3	ASTGGNSYEQY
TRBV12-3/TRBV12-4	ASSPTGGEQF
TRBV30	AWSVESQGGQPQH
TRBV24-1	ATSDPGQGGNEQF
TRBV5-4	ASSLGGQAPYEQY
TRBV11-3	ASSSPGTIY
TRBV3-1/TRBV3-2	ASSQDGPSGRVPLH
TRBV7-9	ASSLGPTNTEAF
TRBV11-2	ASSPREGEPYQETQY
TRBV5-1	ASSLAGTPTRGNEQF
TRBV30	AWKAGPLGNEQF
TRBV2	ASRQGATNEKLF
TRBV28	ASSPQGAWGGYT
TRBV2	ASSERGSTEAF
TRBV11-2	ASSPGTDYGYT
TRBV6-8	AGEQRPVAGANVLT
TRBV10-3	AISESNGDGYT
TRBV19	ASTPRAGIQDEKLF
TRBV28	ASSSFDRVGDEQF
TRBV10-1	ASSKQGGQPQH
TRBV7-3	ASSSQGAQETQY
TRBV28	ASKPGQLNEKLF
TRBV11-2	ASSSPHEKLF
TRBV5-1	ASSLGTDGSPLH
TRBV7-2	ASSFGLRNEQY
TRBV7-3	ASSLTRGQGATGELF
TRBV7-2	ASSDRGTTQY
TRBV19	AVWGGGAADTQY